This T cell receptor beta chain emerged from a study of molecular identifiers for immune sequencing clone quantification. The CDR3 runs to 13 residues. The germline V gene encodes CDR1 SQVTM and CDR2 ANQGSEA. Via MiXCR, TCRdb re-called the PCR reads, giving one row per CDR3 protein. This table has around 460,000 distinct CDR3 sequences, over 20% appearing once. This clonotype came up once. Its ends do not fully match the called genes, so a read error is possible. Sample: naive CD8+ T cells from blood, with Jurkat cell RNA spiked in. This sample's subset: FACS-sorted CD8+CD4-CCR7+CD45RA+ naive T cells. This chain joins TRBV29-1 and TRBJ2-2, with D possibly matching TRBD2 (5 bases). This clonotype was sampled from a human donor in good health. Some libraries in this study had Jurkat cell RNA spiked in. In DNA, the CDR3 is TGCGGCGTTGCGGGCCTGAACACCGGGGAGCTGTTTTTT. It translates to CGVAGLNTGELFF.